A single T cell receptor (beta chain) is shown here with its context. These data are taken from a study of blood T cell repertoires in COVID-19. About the research overall: Donors in the United States, Italy and Spain gave samples during acute or convalescent COVID-19. PBMCs, B-cell-depleted T cells, or T cells were the source of the cDNA or gDNA that made up the material.

How the authors handled the data: Amplification with reference gene primers provided the estimates of nucleated cell counts. Repertoires were generated with immunoSEQ multiplex PCR, while TCRdb's copy carries only in-frame clones and drops some. V, J and clone size are those of that table, while D and trimming were read from the DNA. The table lists fewer than 250,000 clones, approximately 80% of them singletons. CDR3 length: 15 amino acids. Deletions cut 4 bases from V and 0 bases from J, with 9 bases between. Germline V lookup: CDR1 SGHVS, CDR2 FQNEAQ. V is TRBV7-8 and J is TRBJ1-4; D gene uncertain. This TCR was recovered from a woman aged 80 or over with acute or convalescent COVID-19. Sequencing was performed on peripheral blood. The CDR3 nucleotides are TGTGCCAGCAGCTCGACACCTGCAACTAATGAAAAACTGTTTTTT. It is translated as CASSSTPATNEKLFF.